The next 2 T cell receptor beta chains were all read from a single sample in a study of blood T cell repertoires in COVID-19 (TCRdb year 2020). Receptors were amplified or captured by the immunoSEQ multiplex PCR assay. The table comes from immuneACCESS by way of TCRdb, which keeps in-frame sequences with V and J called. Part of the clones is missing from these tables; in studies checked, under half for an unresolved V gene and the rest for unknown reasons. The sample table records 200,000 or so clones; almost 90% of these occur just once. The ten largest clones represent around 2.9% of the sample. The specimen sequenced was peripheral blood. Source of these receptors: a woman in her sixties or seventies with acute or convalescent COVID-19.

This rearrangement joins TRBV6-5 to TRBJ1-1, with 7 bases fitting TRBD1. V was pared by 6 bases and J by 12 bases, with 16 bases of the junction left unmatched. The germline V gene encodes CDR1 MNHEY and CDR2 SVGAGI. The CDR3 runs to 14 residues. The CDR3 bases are TGTGCCAGCAGGATTGAGGAGGGGGCAGGGGTGACTTTCTTT. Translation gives CASRIEEGAGVTFF.

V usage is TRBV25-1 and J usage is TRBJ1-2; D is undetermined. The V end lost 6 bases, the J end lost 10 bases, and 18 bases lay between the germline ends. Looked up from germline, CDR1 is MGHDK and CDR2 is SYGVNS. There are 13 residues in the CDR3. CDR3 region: CASRQDGRTLYTF. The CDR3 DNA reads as TGTGCCAGCAGACAAGACGGGAGAACACTCTACACCTTC.